A single sample gave rise to the 5 T cell receptor beta chains below, sequenced in a study of T-cell memory formation after mild COVID-19. TCRdb reprocessed the 5' RACE reads with MiXCR, giving one entry per CDR3 protein. The data contain 45,000 or so distinct CDR3 sequences, roughly 7% of them singletons. Source material: PBMCs or a T cell subset sorted from them (not recorded which). The receptors derive from an adult who had mild COVID-19 (a few samples of this study predate the infection). Cell type and time point are not known.

This clonotype occurred many times. The gene calls are TRBV20-1 and TRBJ1-4; D call uncertain. The CDR3 is 14 amino acids. V was shortened by 5 bases and J by 0 bases, with 10 bases between the two germline ends. Germline V gives CDR1 DFQATT, CDR2 SNEGSKA (reference sequence). The CDR3 sequence is CSAPYQATNEKLFF. The CDR3 nucleotides read TGCAGTGCTCCTTACCAAGCAACTAATGAAAAACTGTTTTTT.

The sample holds many counts of this clonotype. The rearrangement uses TRBV15 and TRBJ2-6, with D perhaps TRBD1 (5 bases). CDR3 length: 15 amino acids. Trimming removed 3 bases at V and 4 bases at J, with 10 bases between. Germline CDR1 LNHNV, CDR2 YYDKDF (reference sequence). CDR3 sequence reads: CATSRQGSGANVLTF. The CDR3 DNA reads as TGTGCCACCAGCAGGCAGGGTTCCGGGGCCAACGTCCTGACTTTC.

The sample holds a few counts of this clonotype. The chain combines TRBV14 with TRBJ2-7, with TRBD1 as a possible D gene (6 bases). CDR1 SGHDN and CDR2 FVKESK come from the germline V gene. There are 13 residues in the CDR3. Deletions cut 6 bases from V and 6 bases from J, with 15 bases between. In DNA form, the CDR3 reads TGTGCCAGCAGTACGGACGTACAGGGCGAGCAGTACGTC. It is translated as CASSTDVQGEQYV.

The gene calls are TRBV7-9 and TRBJ1-3; D remains unclear. The CDR3 extends over 15 amino acids. The ends were cut back, 1 base at V and 2 bases at J, with 9 bases in the middle. The germline CDR1 and CDR2 sequences are SEHNR and FQNEAQ (reference sequence). The CDR3 coding sequence is TGTGCCAGCAGCTTAGTGCTGGCCCCTGGAAACACCATATATTTT. The encoded protein is CASSLVLAPGNTIYF.

This clonotype showed up many times. V and J are TRBV20-1 and TRBJ2-1; 9 bases align to TRBD2. V shed 1 base, J shed 7 bases, and the junction held 8 bases outside the gene matches. The CDR3 length is 15 residues. The germline V gene has CDR1 DFQATT and CDR2 SNEGSKA (reference sequence). CDR3 sequence (DNA): TGCAGTGCTAGAGTGGGTAGCGGGAGTGGTAATGAGCAGTTCTTC. As protein: CSARVGSGSGNEQFF.